Below are 4 T cell receptor beta chains sequenced from a single sample in a study of graft-versus-host responses after intestinal transplantation. TCRdb keeps only in-frame clones here, not all; method: immunoSEQ multiplex PCR. Of about 71,000 clones listed, roughly 87% were seen once; the top ten hold roughly 1.3%. No cognate antigen is known for these TCRs. The sequenced sample was unstimulated CD8+ T cells sorted from spleen or lymph node cells, obtained before intestinal transplant. The receptors stem from a human donor who received an intestinal transplant.

Concerning this clone: The germline gene is not matched at one end of the junction; a read error may be the cause. This sample includes further DNA sequences coding for the same CDR3. CDR3 sequence reads: CASTTSYEQYF. The CDR3 DNA reads TGTGCTAGCACCACTAGCTACGAGCAGTACTTC. The chain employs TRBV2 and TRBJ2-7; TRBD2 might be the D (5 bases). CDR3 length: 11 residues. The V gene's germline CDR1 is SNHLY and CDR2 FYNNEI.

This clone was observed once. The chain employs TRBV4-1 and TRBJ2-3; TRBD1 agrees at 9 bases. Trimming took 4 bases from V and 6 from J; bases not matched to a gene: 20. The CDR3 sequence is 19 residues long. CDR1 and CDR2 from the germline V gene are MGHRA and YSYEKL. CDR3 sequence reads: CASSPIEYRDRDLRDTQYF. The CDR3 DNA reads TGCGCCAGCAGCCCAATTGAATACCGGGACAGGGACCTTCGGGATACGCAGTATTTT.

This clone was detected a few times. The chain employs TRBV16 and TRBJ1-5; D gene uncertain. The V gene's germline CDR1 is KGHSY and CDR2 FQNENV. This CDR3 is 14 amino acids long. V was shortened by 3 bases and J by 4 bases, with 10 bases between the two germline ends. Here the CDR3 reads CASSQTGMNQPQHF. CDR3 in DNA: TGTGCCAGCAGCCAGACGGGGATGAATCAGCCCCAGCATTTT.

The chain has TRBV13 and TRBJ1-1, with 7 bases lining up with TRBD1. This CDR3 spans 12 amino acids. Germline V gives CDR1 PRHDT, CDR2 FYEKMQ (reference sequence). V shed 1 base and J 10 bases; nucleotides not matched to a gene: 3. The CDR3 here is CASSLDSGGAFF. In DNA form, the CDR3 reads TGTGCCAGCAGCTTAGATTCAGGGGGAGCTTTCTTT.